This T cell receptor (beta chain) was recovered during a study of regulatory T cells in long-lasting Graves disease. Points from the study as a whole: Preferential use of TRBV28, TRBJ1-2 and TRBJ2-5 was seen in persistent disease.

Noted time point: newly diagnosed GD, antithyroid drugs for less than 3 months. Extracted PBMC RNA gave rise to the TCR library. In building TCR beta libraries, iRepertoire HTBI primers were used together with Arm-PCR of CDR3 regions. TCRdb re-called the multiplex PCR reads with MiXCR, one entry per CDR3 protein. Of roughly 350,000 distinct CDR3 sequences in the sample, approximately 15% were seen once. As to this clonotype: Its antigen is not identified.

V shed 4 bases and J shed 0 bases, with 7 bases lying between them. The germline gives CDR1 MGHRA, CDR2 YSYEKL. There are 14 residues in the CDR3. Separately, the same data were catalogued under a study of T cells in Graves' hyperthyroidism and ophthalmopathy. In that study: Carried out on the TCR CDR3, a first-round RT-PCR used the HTBI primer set. Within blood appeared most thyroid clonotypes that had expanded above 0.001.

The TCR sequence derives from a man aged 40-49 years with Graves disease. The chain couples TRBV4-1 to TRBJ1-3; D is unresolved. Sequenced here: peripheral blood mononuclear cells (PBMCs), sampled at new diagnosis, from a patient treated with antithyroid drugs. The CDR3 is CASSPMGSGNTIYF. CDR3 DNA: TGCGCCAGCAGCCCGATGGGCTCTGGAAACACCATATATTTT.